The T cell receptor (beta chain) under discussion was sequenced for a study of CD8 T cell repertoires and HIV-1 epitope variants. On the immunoSEQ platform, TCR beta CDR3s were sequenced at survey depth. Generated by immunoSEQ multiplex PCR, the TCRdb table keeps only in-frame clones and is missing some. The profile shows under 7,500 clones, about 70% of them singletons. In regard to this clone: The target antigen is unknown. Compared with germline, one end of the junction differs, possibly owing to a read error.

This sequence originates from a male donor with HIV. Sequenced material: cultured CD8+ T cells derived from PBMCs.

CDR3 in amino acids: CAGSLEGETYNEQFF. The CDR3 DNA is TGCGCCGGCAGCTTGGAAGGAGAGACCTACAATGAGCAGTTCTTC. This chain connects TRBV5-1 to TRBJ2-1; D gene unclear. CDR3 length: 15 amino acids. Germline V gene data show CDR1 as SGHRS and CDR2 as YFSETQ.